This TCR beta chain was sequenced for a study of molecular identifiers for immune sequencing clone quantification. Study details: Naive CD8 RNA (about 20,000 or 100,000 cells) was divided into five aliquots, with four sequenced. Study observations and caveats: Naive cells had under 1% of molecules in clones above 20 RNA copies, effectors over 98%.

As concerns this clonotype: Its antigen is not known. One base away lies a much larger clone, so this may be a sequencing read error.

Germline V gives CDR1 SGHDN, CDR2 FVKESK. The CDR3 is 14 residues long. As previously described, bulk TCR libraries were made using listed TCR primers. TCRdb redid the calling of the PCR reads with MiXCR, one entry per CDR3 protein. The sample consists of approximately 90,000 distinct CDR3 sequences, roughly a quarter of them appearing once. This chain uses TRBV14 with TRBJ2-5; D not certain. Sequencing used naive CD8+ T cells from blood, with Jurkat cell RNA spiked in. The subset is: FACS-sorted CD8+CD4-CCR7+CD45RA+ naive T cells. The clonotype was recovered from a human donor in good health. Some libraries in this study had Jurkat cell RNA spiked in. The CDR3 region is CASSQVLSEETKYF. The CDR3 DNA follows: TGTGCCAGCAGCCAGGTCCTGTCAGAAGAGACCAAGTACTTC. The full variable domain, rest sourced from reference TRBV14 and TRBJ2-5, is EAGVTQFPSHSVIEKGQTVTLRCDPISGHDNLYWYRRVMGKEIKFLLHFVKESKQDESGMPNNRFLAERTGGTYSTLKVQPAELEDSGVYFCASSQVLSEETKYFGPGTRLLVL.